This T cell receptor beta chain was recovered during a study of CD8 T cells in ankylosing spondylitis. General observations from the study: Clones tied to disease were said to be significantly enriched in matched ankylosing spondylitis synovial fluid.

This clonotype was observed at least ten times. What it binds is not known. TCRdb used MiXCR to reprocess the 5' RACE reads, holding one entry per CDR3 protein. The sample shows around 130,000 distinct CDR3 sequences, around 9.3% of them seen only once. The V gene lost 0 bases and the J gene lost 7 bases, with 14 bases spanning the gap. Germline CDR1 is SGHRS and CDR2 is YFSETQ. The length of the CDR3 is 16 residues. The TCR was taken from a male donor with ankylosing spondylitis or in good health (not recorded which). The specimen was blood, either unsorted or a sorted T cell fraction (not recorded which). This chain links TRBV5-1 with TRBJ1-6; unclear D gene. CDR3 in DNA: TGCGCCAGCAGCTTGGATACAGACCCAAGGAATTCACCCCTCCACTTT. It yields the protein CASSLDTDPRNSPLHF.